This entry lists 7 T cell receptor beta chains sequenced from one sample in a study of cytomegalovirus exposure and HLA in healthy donors. Libraries were prepared by immunoSEQ multiplex PCR; TCRdb keeps only in-frame clonotypes and omits some of them. Among 200,000 to 250,000 clones listed, almost 90% were seen once. The specimen sequenced was PBMCs. Every receptor here comes from a woman between 18 and 29 years old in good health and CMV-seronegative.

This clone was observed a single time. This chain joins TRBV9 and TRBJ2-6; D possibly corresponds to TRBD1 (5 bases). The CDR3 has 17 amino acids. Germline V CDR1 and CDR2: SGDLS, YYNGEE. Trimming cost V 3 bases and J 2 bases, with 15 bases left between them. The CDR3 nucleotides are TGTGCCAGCAGCGAGACAGCGAGAGACGCTGGGGCCAACGTCCTGACTTTC. Its protein product is CASSETARDAGANVLTF. Full variable domain (missing parts from reference TRBV9 and TRBJ2-6): DSGVTQTPKHLITATGQRVTLRCSPRSGDLSVYWYQQSLDQGLQFLIQYYNGEERAKGNILERFSAQQFPDLHSELNLSSLELGDSALYFCASSETARDAGANVLTFGAGSRLTVL.

The chain couples TRBV2 to TRBJ2-2, with D possibly TRBD1 on 5 matching bases. The CDR3 totals 15 residues. Germline V CDR1 and CDR2: SNHLY, FYNNEI. The V end was cut by 7 bases, the J end by 0 bases, with 12 bases between. CDR3: CASKSADTNTGELFF. As DNA, the CDR3 is TGTGCCAGCAAATCGGCGGACACGAACACCGGGGAGCTGTTTTTT. Complete variable domain (other parts from reference TRBV2 and TRBJ2-2): EPEVTQTPSHQVTQMGQEVILRCVPISNHLYFYWYRQILGQKVEFLVSFYNNEISEKSEIFDDQFSVERPDGSNFTLKIRSTKLEDSAMYFCASKSADTNTGELFFGEGSRLTVL.

The V gene is TRBV14, the J gene TRBJ2-1; 8 bases map to TRBD2. The ends lost 0 bases at V and 0 bases at J; junction bases unmatched: 13. Germline-derived CDR1 and CDR2 are SGHDN and FVKESK. The CDR3 loop spans 20 amino acids. CDR3 sequence: CASSQELAGSYGGSYNEQFF. In DNA, the CDR3 is TGTGCCAGCAGCCAAGAGCTAGCGGGTTCTTATGGAGGCTCCTACAATGAGCAGTTCTTC. Full variable domain (outside the CDR3, taken from reference TRBV14 and TRBJ2-1): EAGVTQFPSHSVIEKGQTVTLRCDPISGHDNLYWYRRVMGKEIKFLLHFVKESKQDESGMPNNRFLAERTGGTYSTLKVQPAELEDSGVYFCASSQELAGSYGGSYNEQFFGPGTRLTVL.

This sequence joins TRBV5-1 and TRBJ1-1, with 8 bases matching TRBD1. There are 14 residues in the CDR3. CDR1 and CDR2 from the germline V gene are SGHRS and YFSETQ. Losses at the gene ends were 4 bases for V and 7 bases for J; bases not matched to a gene: 9. The CDR3, as DNA: TGCGCCAGCAGCCTAAGACAGGGGTCCGGTGAAGCTTTCTTT. Its translation: CASSLRQGSGEAFF.

The chain joins TRBV12-5 to TRBJ2-3; tentative D call: TRBD1 (5 bases). The germline gives CDR1 LGHNT, CDR2 FRNRAP. The CDR3 consists of 13 residues. Deletions cut 5 bases from V and 1 base from J, with 7 bases between. The CDR3 bases are TGTGCTAGTGGTATGGGGCGCACAGATACGCAGTATTTT. Its protein is CASGMGRTDTQYF.

The V call is TRBV30, the J call TRBJ2-7; 11 bases align to TRBD1. This CDR3 is 15 amino acids long. With V trimmed by 1 base and J by 3 bases, 5 bases remained unmatched. Germline CDR1 reads GTSNPN; CDR2 reads SVGIG (reference sequence). The CDR3 DNA reads as TGTGCCTGGAGTGGGGACAGGGGGAGGGGCTACGAGCAGTACTTC. The encoded protein is CAWSGDRGRGYEQYF.

The chain combines TRBV5-1 with TRBJ2-7, with TRBD1 matching 9 bases. Looked up from germline, CDR1 is SGHRS and CDR2 is YFSETQ. Trimming removed 3 bases from V and 3 bases from J; junction bases left unmatched: 4. This CDR3 comprises 14 residues. The CDR3 DNA reads TGCGCCAGCAGCTGGGACAGGGTGGGCTACGAGCAGTACTTC. Protein product: CASSWDRVGYEQYF.